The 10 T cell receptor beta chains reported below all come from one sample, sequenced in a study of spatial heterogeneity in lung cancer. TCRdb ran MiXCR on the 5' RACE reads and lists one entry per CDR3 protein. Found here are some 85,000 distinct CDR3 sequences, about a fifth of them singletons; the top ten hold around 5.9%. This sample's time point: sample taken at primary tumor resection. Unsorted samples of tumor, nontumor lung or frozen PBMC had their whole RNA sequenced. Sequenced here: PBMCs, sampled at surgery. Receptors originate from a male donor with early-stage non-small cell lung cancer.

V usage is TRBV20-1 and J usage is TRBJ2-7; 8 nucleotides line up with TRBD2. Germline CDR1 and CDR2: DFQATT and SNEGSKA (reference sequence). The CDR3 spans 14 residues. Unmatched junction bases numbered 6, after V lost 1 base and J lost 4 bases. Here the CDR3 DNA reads TGCAGTGCTAGAGCGACTAGCGCCATTTACGAGCAGTACTTC. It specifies CSARATSAIYEQYF.

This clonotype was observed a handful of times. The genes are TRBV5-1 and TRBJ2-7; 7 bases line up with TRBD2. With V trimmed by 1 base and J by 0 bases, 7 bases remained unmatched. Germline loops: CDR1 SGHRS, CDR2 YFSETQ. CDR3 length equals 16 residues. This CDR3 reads CASSLTGLPNSYEQYF. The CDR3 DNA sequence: TGCGCCAGCAGCTTGACGGGACTACCAAACTCCTACGAGCAGTACTTC.

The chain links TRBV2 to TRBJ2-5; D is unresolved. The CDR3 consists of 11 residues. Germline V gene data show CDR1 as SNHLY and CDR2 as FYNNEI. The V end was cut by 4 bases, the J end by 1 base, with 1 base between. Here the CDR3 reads CASSAQETQYF. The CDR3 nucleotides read TGTGCCAGCAGTGCCCAAGAGACCCAGTACTTC. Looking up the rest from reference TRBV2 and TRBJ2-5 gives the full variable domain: EPEVTQTPSHQVTQMGQEVILRCVPISNHLYFYWYRQILGQKVEFLVSFYNNEISEKSEIFDDQFSVERPDGSNFTLKIRSTKLEDSAMYFCASSAQETQYFGPGTRLLVL.

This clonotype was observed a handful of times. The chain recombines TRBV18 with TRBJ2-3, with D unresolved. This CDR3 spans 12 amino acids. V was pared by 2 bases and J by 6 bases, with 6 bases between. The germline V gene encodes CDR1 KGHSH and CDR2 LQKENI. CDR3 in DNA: TGTGCCAGCTCACCAGACGCGGATACGCAGTATTTT. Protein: CASSPDADTQYF. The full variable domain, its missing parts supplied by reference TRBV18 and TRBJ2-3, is NAGVMQNPRHLVRRRGQEARLRCSPMKGHSHVYWYRQLPEEGLKFMVYLQKENIIDESGMPKERFSAEFPKEGPSILRIQQVVRGDSAAYFCASSPDADTQYFGPGTRLTVL.

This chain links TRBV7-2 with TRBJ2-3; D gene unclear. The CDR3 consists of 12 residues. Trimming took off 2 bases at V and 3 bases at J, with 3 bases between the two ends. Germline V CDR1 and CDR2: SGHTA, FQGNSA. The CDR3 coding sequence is TGTGCCAGCAGCTTACGAACAGATACGCAGTATTTT. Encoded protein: CASSLRTDTQYF.

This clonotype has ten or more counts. The CDR3 DNA sequence: TGCAGCGTCGGACGGGACAGAGCCAGGGGTGAAGCTTTCTTT. Translating gives CSVGRDRARGEAFF. This chain joins TRBV29-1 and TRBJ1-1; 7 bases are shared with TRBD1. J gave up 7 bases and V 6 bases, and 14 bases lay outside the gene matches. Germline V gene data show CDR1 as SQVTM and CDR2 as ANQGSEA. The CDR3 is 14 amino acids.

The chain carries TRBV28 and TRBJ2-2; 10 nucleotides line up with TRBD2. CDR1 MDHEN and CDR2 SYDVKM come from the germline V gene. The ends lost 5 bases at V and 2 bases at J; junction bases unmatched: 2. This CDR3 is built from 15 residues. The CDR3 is CASSRTSGNTGELFF. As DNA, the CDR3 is TGTGCCAGCAGTCGGACTAGCGGAAACACCGGGGAGCTGTTTTTT.

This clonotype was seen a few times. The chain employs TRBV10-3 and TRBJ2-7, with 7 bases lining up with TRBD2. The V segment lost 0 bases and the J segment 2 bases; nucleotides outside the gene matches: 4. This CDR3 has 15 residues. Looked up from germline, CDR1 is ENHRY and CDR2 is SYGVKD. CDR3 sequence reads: CAISESKSGAYEQYF. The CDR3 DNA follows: TGTGCCATCAGTGAGTCGAAAAGCGGGGCCTACGAGCAGTACTTC.

This chain's CDR3 is CASSPPNSGANVLTF. The DNA of the CDR3 is TGTGCCAGCAGCCCACCCAACTCTGGGGCCAACGTCCTGACTTTC. This chain links TRBV11-2 with TRBJ2-6; unclear D gene. The V gene's germline CDR1 is SGHAT and CDR2 FQNNGV. V lost 5 bases to trimming and J lost 0 bases, with 8 bases between them. CDR3 length equals 15 residues.

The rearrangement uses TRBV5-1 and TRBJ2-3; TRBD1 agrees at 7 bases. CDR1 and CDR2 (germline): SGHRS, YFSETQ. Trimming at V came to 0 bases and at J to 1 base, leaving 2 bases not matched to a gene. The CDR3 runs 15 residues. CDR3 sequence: CASSLEGAGTDTQYF. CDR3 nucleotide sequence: TGCGCCAGCAGCTTGGAGGGGGCAGGCACAGATACGCAGTATTTT.